Following are 17 T cell receptor beta chains from one sample sequenced in a study of blood T cell repertoires in COVID-19. The table came from immunoSEQ multiplex PCR; TCRdb's copy has only in-frame clones and leaves some out. This sample has 300,000 to 400,000 clones, with 88% found just once. Specimen: peripheral blood. The receptors were gathered from a woman aged 25 to 39 with COVID-19, enrolled during active disease.

V is TRBV2 and J is TRBJ2-2, with TRBD1 matching 11 bases. The ends lost 6 bases at V and 5 bases at J; junction bases unmatched: 5. The CDR3 runs to 15 residues. The V gene's germline CDR1 is SNHLY and CDR2 FYNNEI. The CDR3 nucleotides are TGTGCCAGCAGAGGACAGGGGGCGCGAACCGGGGAGCTGTTTTTT. Amino acid sequence: CASRGQGARTGELFF.

This clone was counted a few times. The rearrangement joins TRBV6-1 to TRBJ2-7, with D possibly matching TRBD2 (5 bases). This CDR3 contains 15 residues. The germline V and J ends were trimmed by 1 base and 1 base, with 11 bases remaining between them. From germline, CDR1 is MNHNS and CDR2 SASEGT. Written as DNA, the CDR3 is TGTGCCAGCAGTGAAGTCGGGGAAGGGTCCTACGAGCAGTACGTC. Protein sequence: CASSEVGEGSYEQYV.

This clone was observed once. This chain links TRBV9 with TRBJ1-2; 9 nucleotides line up with TRBD1. J gave up 6 bases and V 2 bases, and 8 bases lay outside the gene matches. Germline CDR1 and CDR2: SGDLS and YYNGEE. The CDR3 extends over 15 amino acids. The CDR3 DNA is TGTGCCAGCAGCGTCTCGGGACAGGGATCCAATGGCTACACCTTC. Its protein product is CASSVSGQGSNGYTF.

The chain uses TRBV7-6 and TRBJ2-5, with a weak D call TRBD2 (7 bases). Trimming cost V 5 bases and J 0 bases, with 16 bases left between them. Per germline, CDR1 SGHVS and CDR2 FNYEAQ. The CDR3 length is 16 residues. The CDR3 DNA reads TGTGCCAGCAGCGCCGGGGGGCGGGGGAACCAAGAGACCCAGTACTTC. Translated, it gives CASSAGGRGNQETQYF.

The rearrangement links TRBV21-1 to TRBJ1-6; TRBD1 is the table's D call and was not checked against the DNA. TRBV21-1 is tagged as a pseudogene. The CDR3 length is 18 residues. The CDR3 DNA reads as TGTGCCAGCAGCCTACGAAGGACAGGGGTCTGGGATAATTCACCCCTCCACTTT. Protein sequence: CASSLRRTGVWDNSPLHF.

The CDR3 DNA follows: TGTGCCACCAGCATTTCCGGGACAGGGCTCCTTAAGACCCTCCACTTT. The encoded protein is CATSISGTGLLKTLHF. The chain combines TRBV15 with TRBJ1-6, with 9 nucleotides matching TRBD1. The CDR3 is 16 amino acids. Germline CDR1 and CDR2: LNHNV and YYDKDF (reference sequence). The ends lost 4 bases at V and 14 bases at J; junction bases unmatched: 15.

This rearrangement joins TRBV5-4 to TRBJ2-7; 7 positions match TRBD2. The CDR3 covers 14 residues. The trim removed 4 bases at V and 2 bases at J, leaving 6 bases unmatched. Germline loops: CDR1 SGHNT, CDR2 YYREEE (reference sequence). The CDR3 spells CASSLPGGAYEQYF. The CDR3 DNA reads TGTGCCAGCAGCCTCCCGGGGGGAGCCTACGAGCAGTACTTC. The full variable domain, its missing parts supplied by reference TRBV5-4 and TRBJ2-7, is ETGVTQSPTHLIKTRGQQVTLRCSSQSGHNTVSWYQQALGQGPQFIFQYYREEENGRGNFPPRFSGLQFPNYSSELNVNALELDDSALYLCASSLPGGAYEQYFGPGTRLTVT.

In this sample, this clone turned up once. The chain uses TRBV7-2 and TRBJ2-5; D is possibly TRBD1 (8 bases). CDR1 and CDR2 (germline): SGHTA, FQGNSA. Trimming shortened V by 5 bases and J by 6 bases, and 13 bases separated the two germline ends. This CDR3 has 13 amino acids. The CDR3 here is CASSGQGGQTQYF. For the CDR3, the DNA is TGTGCCAGCAGCGGACAGGGAGGGCAGACCCAGTACTTC.

The chain carries TRBV15 and TRBJ1-1; TRBD1 agrees at 8 bases. CDR3 length: 16 amino acids. Germline V gene sequence: CDR1 LNHNV, CDR2 YYDKDF (reference sequence). V dropped 1 base and J dropped 0; count of bases not matched to a gene: 4. In DNA form, the CDR3 reads TGTGCCACCAGCAGAGGATCGACAGGGGTGAACACTGAAGCTTTCTTT. This codes for CATSRGSTGVNTEAFF.

On this clone itself: The identical CDR3 is also encoded by other nucleotide sequences in the sample. The chain recombines TRBV6-5 with TRBJ1-3; no definite D call. Germline V CDR1 and CDR2: MNHEY, SVGAGI. The V and J ends lost 6 bases and 0 bases respectively, with 6 bases between them. This CDR3 is built from 13 residues. In nucleotides, the CDR3 is TGTGCCAGCAGACAGAGCTCTGGAAACACCATATATTTT. This gives the protein CASRQSSGNTIYF.

The chain joins TRBV7-2 to TRBJ1-5; no reliable D call. CDR1 is SGHTA, CDR2 FQGNSA, per germline. The V end lost 1 base, the J end lost 8 bases, and 12 bases lay between the germline ends. The CDR3 length is 14 residues. The chain's CDR3 is CASSLGGLLKPQHF. DNA for the CDR3: TGTGCCAGCAGCTTAGGAGGGTTACTAAAGCCCCAGCATTTT. Based on the CDR3 plus reference TRBV7-2 and TRBJ1-5, the full variable domain is GAGVSQSPSNKVTEKGKDVELRCDPISGHTALYWYRQSLGQGLEFLIYFQGNSAPDKSGLPSDRFSAERTGGSVSTLTIQRTQQEDSAVYLCASSLGGLLKPQHFGDGTRLSIL.

The chain links TRBV5-4 to TRBJ1-2; 8 positions match TRBD1. Germline CDR1 is SGHNT and CDR2 is YYREEE (reference sequence). The CDR3 is 15 amino acids. V shed 2 bases, J shed 3 bases, and the junction held 6 bases outside the gene matches. Written as DNA, the CDR3 is TGTGCCAGCAGCTTTGGTGTGACAGGGGACTATGGCTACACCTTC. This sequence encodes CASSFGVTGDYGYTF.

J is TRBJ2-2 and V is TRBV27, with TRBD1 identical over 8 bases. CDR1 and CDR2 (germline): MNHEY, SMNVEV (reference sequence). Trimming cost V 5 bases and J 6 bases; bases outside gene matches: 11. CDR3 size: 16 residues. The CDR3 here is CASSATYRGRPGELFF. The CDR3 DNA sequence: TGTGCCAGCAGTGCCACCTACAGGGGGAGACCCGGGGAGCTGTTTTTT.

This rearrangement joins TRBV7-2 to TRBJ1-4, with 7 bases identical to TRBD1. From germline, CDR1 is SGHTA and CDR2 FQGNSA. The CDR3 runs to 16 residues. Trimming took 5 bases from V and 2 from J; bases not matched to a gene: 8. As DNA, the CDR3 is TGTGCCAGCAGCGAGCAACAGGGGCTGACTAATGAAAAACTGTTTTTT. Protein product: CASSEQQGLTNEKLFF.

CDR3 loop: CASSSQGGGDETQYF. CDR3 in DNA: TGTGCCAGTAGTTCACAGGGGGGAGGGGACGAGACCCAGTACTTC. J is TRBJ2-5 and V is TRBV19; TRBD1 might be the D (8 bases). V lost 5 bases and J 5 bases, leaving 18 bases between the germline ends. There are 15 residues in the CDR3. Germline V lookup: CDR1 LNHDA, CDR2 SQIVND (reference sequence).

J is TRBJ2-4 and V is TRBV5-4; possibly TRBD1 for D (6 bases). V lost 4 bases, J lost 1 base, and 9 bases lay in between. The CDR3 extends over 14 amino acids. Germline-derived CDR1 and CDR2 are SGHNT and YYREEE (reference sequence). The CDR3 nucleotides read TGTGCCAGCAGCCTGGGGGCTGCCAAAAACATTCAGTACTTC. This codes for CASSLGAAKNIQYF. Complete variable domain (other parts from reference TRBV5-4 and TRBJ2-4): ETGVTQSPTHLIKTRGQQVTLRCSSQSGHNTVSWYQQALGQGPQFIFQYYREEENGRGNFPPRFSGLQFPNYSSELNVNALELDDSALYLCASSLGAAKNIQYFGAGTRLSVL.

DNA of the CDR3: TGTGCCAGCAGCCAAGAGGGGGGTCGCACTGAAGCTTTCTTT. Translating gives CASSQEGGRTEAFF. The chain uses TRBV3-1 (or the pseudogene TRBV3-2) and TRBJ1-1, with D tentatively TRBD1 (5 bases). The CDR3 is 14 amino acids. Trimming took off 0 bases at V and 4 bases at J, with 9 bases between the two ends. The germline V gene has CDR1 LGHDT and CDR2 YNNKEL (reference sequence).